The entry below gives a single TCR beta chain sequence along with its context. Its antigen remains unidentified. V was clipped by 2 bases and J by 5 bases, with 4 bases between them. The CDR3 loop spans 11 amino acids. This sample was included in a study of identical twins. Broader study findings: Zero-insertion results could be subject to partial confounding by invariant MAIT and iNKT cells.

In TCRdb, the 5' RACE reads were re-called with MiXCR into one record per CDR3 protein. The sample has around 570,000 distinct CDR3 sequences; 9% to 10% are singletons. This sample was also put to use in a study of yellow fever vaccine responses in identical twins.

This TCR came from a woman younger than 30 in good health. The V and J genes are TRBV12-3 or TRBV12-4 and TRBJ2-7; D is unclear. Material for sequencing was PBMCs. The CDR3 sequence is CASSLMNEQYF. For the CDR3, the DNA is TGTGCCAGCAGTTTAATGAACGAGCAGTACTTC.